This T cell receptor (beta chain) was profiled in a study of CD8+ T cells in alopecia areata. Study context: Treatment comprised oral tofacitinib, 5 to 10 mg twice daily, in treated patients. Regarding the study as a whole: Possibly as an HLA-related effect, TCR sharing across patients appeared less clear than in mice.

Extracted RNA was reverse transcribed, and the resulting cDNA served as sequencing template. Profiling relied on immunoSEQ multiplex PCR, and the TCRdb table lists in-frame clones only, not all of them. Of 90,000 to 100,000 clones in the sample, roughly 41% were seen once. Trimming left V 5 bases short and J 0 bases short, with 10 bases between. The germline V gene encodes CDR1 SQVTM and CDR2 ANQGSEA. This CDR3 has 13 residues. As concerns this clone: The antigen is undetermined.

What was sequenced was CD4+ T cells sorted from blood. This sequence joins TRBV29-1 and TRBJ2-5; no clear D. The sequence came from a human donor with alopecia areata. This CDR3 is CSVRSSNQETQYF. The CDR3 nucleotides are TGCAGCGTTCGCAGCAGCAACCAAGAGACCCAGTACTTC.